This TCR beta chain was recovered during a study of T-cell memory formation after mild COVID-19. Across the study: The TCR clusters were mostly specific to one donor. Study-level points and caveats: Largely, contracting CD4+ clones fell within CM and EM, and contracting CD8+ clones within EMRA. Later expanders leaned CD4+, whereas day 15 to 85 contracting clones were balanced CD4/CD8.

This clonotype turned up a few times. The antigen remains unidentified. The TCR alpha and TCR beta cDNA libraries, bearing sample barcodes and UMIs, were generated by 5'RACE using constant-segment primers. TCRdb analysed the 5' RACE reads with MiXCR anew, one entry per CDR3 protein. The repertoire holds approximately 570,000 distinct CDR3 sequences, with more than 15% as singletons. CDR1 LGHDT and CDR2 YNNKEL come from the germline V gene (reference sequence). The CDR3 sequence is 13 residues long. V was pared by 0 bases and J by 4 bases, with 4 bases between. The chain recombines TRBV3-1 with TRBJ1-3; D is unclear. The sequenced sample consisted of PBMCs or a T cell subset sorted from them (not recorded which). This clonotype originated in an adult woman who had mild COVID-19 (a few samples of this study predate the infection). Cell type and time point are not known. Here the CDR3 reads CASSQDGGNTIYF. DNA of the CDR3: TGTGCCAGCAGCCAAGACGGCGGAAACACCATATATTTT.